This T cell receptor (beta chain) was sequenced in a study of early T cells in non-severe SARS-CoV-2 infection. Using its own MiXCR run on the 5' RACE reads, TCRdb lists one record per CDR3 protein. Of some 80,000 distinct CDR3 sequences listed, less than 15% were seen once; the top ten hold about 14%. This CDR3 contains 12 residues. CDR1 is SGHTA and CDR2 is FQGNSA in the germline V gene. V was trimmed by 9 bases and J by 4 bases, leaving 12 bases between them. Source: whole blood, taken at baseline. The genes are TRBV7-2 and TRBJ1-2; D perhaps matches TRBD1 (6 bases). The TCR originated in an adult who was a healthcare worker with PCR-confirmed SARS-CoV-2 infection or an uninfected control (not recorded which). The donor label of this sample is uncertain. The CDR3 bases are TGTGCCAGTACAGGGTACTTCTATGGCTACACCTTC. The encoded protein is CASTGYFYGYTF.